These 10 T cell receptor beta chains share one sample of origin, sequenced in a study of human T cells and chemical hapten exposure. Indicated time point: patch test 2, 6 weeks after DPC sensitization. Treatment defined: therapeutic diphenylcyclopropenone sensitization with weekly scalp DPC. TCRdb used MiXCR to reprocess the RACE reads, holding one entry per CDR3 protein. The sample shows 40,000 to 45,000 distinct CDR3 sequences, about 8.9% of them seen only once. This sample comprised whole blood, obtained in connection with sensitization to the hapten diphenylcyclopropenone (DPC). These receptors all come from a woman aged 40 to 50 with alopecia areata. Some clones in this sample may be carry-over from other donors' samples.

This clonotype was observed many times. The chain is built from TRBV7-6 and TRBJ2-7, with a weak D call TRBD2 (5 bases). Per germline, CDR1 SGHVS and CDR2 FNYEAQ. CDR3 length: 16 residues. Trimming removed 4 bases at V and 0 bases at J, with 16 bases between. The CDR3 DNA follows: TGTGCCAGCAGCTCCGGACCTAGCCTTTACTCCTACGAGCAGTACTTC. Translation: CASSSGPSLYSYEQYF.

This clonotype was recorded at least ten times. CDR3 DNA sequence: TGTGCCAGCAGCAAAGGAGTTGGAGTGCCCCTTCATTCACCCCTCCACTTT. It is translated as CASSKGVGVPLHSPLHF. This sequence joins TRBV21-1 and TRBJ1-6. TRBV21-1 is tagged as a pseudogene. The CDR3 runs 17 residues.

This clonotype was recorded a few times. The CDR3 is CSVEDPGGLTQYF. CDR3 in DNA: TGCAGCGTTGAAGACCCCGGTGGGCTGACCCAGTACTTC. V is TRBV29-1 and J is TRBJ2-5, with unresolved D. Germline V lookup: CDR1 SQVTM, CDR2 ANQGSEA. This CDR3 has 13 amino acids. V lost 0 bases, J lost 7 bases, and 12 bases lay in between.

This clonotype was counted a few times. The V and J genes are TRBV28 and TRBJ2-3; 14 nucleotides agree with TRBD2. This CDR3 has 16 residues. Trimming at V came to 5 bases and at J to 4 bases, leaving 5 bases not matched to a gene. CDR1 and CDR2 from the germline V gene are MDHEN and SYDVKM. This CDR3 reads CASSPRLAGGADTQYF. For the CDR3, the DNA is TGTGCCAGCAGTCCGAGACTAGCGGGGGGGGCAGATACGCAGTATTTT.

This clonotype was counted only a few times. The chain carries TRBV5-1 and TRBJ2-1, with D uncertain. There are 15 residues in the CDR3. V was clipped by 0 bases and J by 0 bases, with 7 bases between them. Germline V gene sequence: CDR1 SGHRS, CDR2 YFSETQ. The CDR3 reads CASSLETSSYNEQFF. For the CDR3, the DNA is TGCGCCAGCAGCTTGGAGACCAGCTCCTACAATGAGCAGTTCTTC.

This clonotype occurred many times. The chain joins TRBV12-3 or TRBV12-4 to TRBJ2-6, with 11 bases matching TRBD1. The CDR3 loop spans 18 amino acids. V lost 0 bases to trimming and J lost 3 bases; unmatched junction nucleotides: 4. The CDR3 DNA reads TGTGCCAGCAGTTTAGCAGGACAGGGGGCTGTTGGGGCCAACGTCCTGACTTTC. This sequence encodes CASSLAGQGAVGANVLTF.

In this sample, this clonotype turned up many times. The V call is TRBV7-9, the J call TRBJ1-4; TRBD1 might be the D (5 bases). Germline V gene data show CDR1 as SEHNR and CDR2 as FQNEAQ (reference sequence). Trimming pared 0 bases from V and 7 bases from J, leaving 15 bases between. The length of the CDR3 is 16 residues. The CDR3 region is CASSLARGARGEKLFF. Written as DNA, the CDR3 is TGTGCCAGCAGCTTAGCGCGAGGGGCGAGGGGTGAAAAACTGTTTTTT.

This clonotype was observed at least ten times. The V gene is TRBV6-5, the J gene TRBJ2-7; 7 nucleotides match TRBD1. There are 15 residues in the CDR3. Germline lookup yields CDR1 MNHEY and CDR2 SVGAGI. J gave up 4 bases and V 7 bases, and 13 bases lay outside the gene matches. The CDR3 DNA reads as TGTGCCAGCACTCCAAGGGGGCAGGGGTGGTACGAGCAGTACTTC. It yields the protein CASTPRGQGWYEQYF.

This chain connects TRBV27 to TRBJ1-2; D may be TRBD1 (5 bases). Germline values: CDR1 MNHEY, CDR2 SMNVEV (reference sequence). The germline V and J ends were trimmed by 2 bases and 4 bases, with 8 bases remaining between them. The CDR3 runs 13 residues. The CDR3 region has the DNA TGTGCCAGCAGTTTAAAGGGGAGCTATGGCTACACCTTC. This translates into CASSLKGSYGYTF.

This clonotype was observed many times. A junction end diverges from the germline sequence, so it may reflect a read error. The rearrangement joins TRBV2 to TRBJ2-3, with 12 bases identical to TRBD2. The CDR3 loop spans 15 amino acids. Germline CDR1 reads SNHLY; CDR2 reads FYNNEI. CDR3 amino acids: CASTPSGGASDTQYF. In DNA, the CDR3 is TGTGCAAGCACCCCTAGCGGGGGGGCGTCAGATACGCAGTATTTT.